This record looks at one T cell receptor (beta chain) sequence and its context. Its antigen is unknown. Base quality data are lacking; no much larger clone is found one base away. The data were taken from a study of blood T cell repertoires in COVID-19 (TCRdb year 2020). Study-level background: Samples from collaborators originated in the United States, Italy and Spain and spanned both the acute and convalescent phases of COVID-19. The repertoires were released in a freely available public database meant as a resource for research on the immune response to SARS-CoV-2. Samples were obtained from the ongoing ImmuneRACE study (first 160 participants) and from 1,254 subjects provided by 6 global collaborators. Subjects who had been exposed to COVID-19, were actively infected with it, or had recovered from it provided the deeply sampled blood TCRbeta repertoires that made up the dataset. HLA class I and class II types, where available, came from metadata supplied by the sample provider rather than from assay-based typing. The prospective study material was composed of cDNA or gDNA derived from T cells, B-cell-depleted T cells, or PBMCs. Sample metadata almost always included a de-identified subject ID, COVID-19 status, age in years and sex. Results the study describes overall, beyond this receptor: The quantity of clinical and demographic metadata differed by source and by participant and was supplied without curation.

Participants in the prospective study were aged roughly 18 to 89 years, lived in 20 to 25 United States geographic areas, and enrolled through a virtual design. To assign participants to cohorts, the prospective study relied on clinical history that participants themselves reported in a screening survey and a study questionnaire. Recovered participants in ImmuneRACE Cohort 3 were defined by two consecutive negative NP/OP PCR tests, clearance by a healthcare professional, or resolution of symptoms. In the prospective study, mobile phlebotomists collected whole blood, serum and a nasopharyngeal or oropharyngeal swab from each participant. Participants in the prospective study had the option to provide additional blood draws and questionnaires over a roughly 2-month period. Prospective study blood samples were shipped either frozen or at room temperature before DNA extraction. CDR1 is given as SGHTA and CDR2 as FQGNSA, both from the germline V gene. Compared with germline, V lacks 5 bases and J lacks 4 bases; bases without a gene match: 5. Reading from cysteine to phenylalanine, the CDR3 counts 14 amino acids. CDR3 DNA is the only sequence kept; it has 42 bases, read in frame from the first base.

The immunoSEQ Assay, a bias-controlled multiplex PCR, was used to amplify TCRbeta CDR3 regions from genomic DNA. The original pipeline was this. The number of nucleated cells in each sample was estimated from the amplification of reference gene primers within the assay. To quantify the absolute abundance of each unique TCRbeta CDR3 rearrangement, sequence reads were collapsed and filtered. For each sample, productive Simpson clonality was calculated as the square root of Simpson's diversity index across productive rearrangements. TCRdb's version of the immuneACCESS table is confined to in-frame rearrangements and falls short of the full clone set. An unresolved V gene accounts for under half of the shortfall where checked; the remainder is of unknown origin. V and J calls plus clone size are reproduced from that table; the DNA served to infer D and trimming. This sample comprises fewer than 450,000 clones, roughly 84% of them detected only once. Approximately 1% of the sample is in the top ten clones.

Sequencing used PBMCs or T cells enriched from blood (not recorded which). This TCR came from a woman aged 30 to 39 who had recovered from COVID-19. This chain joins TRBV7-2 to TRBJ2-3, with 8 bases matching TRBD2. The CDR3 here reads CASSPRGGPDTQYF. The bases read TGTGCCAGCAGCCCACGGGGGGGCCCAGATACGCAGTATTTT.